One sample yielded the 13 T cell receptor beta chains listed below, sequenced in a study of Ad26.COV2.S vaccination and SARS-CoV-2 variants. Treatment here: around 19 received Ad26.COV2.S at low or high dose, single or two shots; 5 received placebo; per-sample allocation not given. Sample collection was performed on day 63 after the first vaccine or placebo injection. The data were produced by immunoSEQ multiplex PCR, yet TCRdb's version contains in-frame clones alone and is incomplete. The sample lists about 400,000 clones; 75% to 90% were seen once. The specimen was peripheral blood, collected in a trial of Ad26.COV2.S vaccine versus placebo. All receptors derive from a person between 18 and 65 years old who received the Ad26.COV2.S COVID-19 vaccine or a placebo.

The chain links TRBV7-2 to TRBJ1-4; D is undetermined. Germline CDR1 is SGHTA and CDR2 is FQGNSA. Trimming pared 8 bases from V and 0 bases from J, leaving 13 bases between. The CDR3 contains 15 residues. The CDR3 DNA reads as TGTGCCAGCCACGACCGGACCTCAACTAATGAAAAACTGTTTTTT. Its protein product is CASHDRTSTNEKLFF. Full variable domain (remainder filled in from reference TRBV7-2 and TRBJ1-4): GAGVSQSPSNKVTEKGKDVELRCDPISGHTALYWYRQSLGQGLEFLIYFQGNSAPDKSGLPSDRFSAERTGGSVSTLTIQRTQQEDSAVYLCASHDRTSTNEKLFFGSGTQLSVL.

This chain's CDR3 is CATSRESGVGTDTQYF. The CDR3 DNA reads TGTGCCACCAGCAGAGAATCGGGGGTTGGCACAGATACGCAGTATTTT. The genes are TRBV15 and TRBJ2-3; D might be TRBD2 (6 bases). Germline CDR1 LNHNV, CDR2 YYDKDF (reference sequence). The ends were cut back, 0 bases at V and 1 base at J, with 11 bases in the middle. This CDR3 spans 16 amino acids.

This sequence joins TRBV5-1 and TRBJ1-6; maybe TRBD1 (6 bases). V was clipped by 2 bases and J by 9 bases, with 15 bases between them. Germline CDR1 SGHRS, CDR2 YFSETQ. The CDR3 runs to 15 residues. The CDR3 loop is CASSFRGALGSPLHF. The DNA of the CDR3 is TGCGCCAGCAGCTTCCGGGGGGCCCTGGGTTCACCCCTCCACTTT. The whole variable domain, remainder taken from reference TRBV5-1 and TRBJ1-6, is KAGVTQTPRYLIKTRGQQVTLSCSPISGHRSVSWYQQTPGQGLQFLFEYFSETQRNKGNFPGRFSGRQFSNSRSEMNVSTLELGDSALYLCASSFRGALGSPLHFGNGTRLTVT.

The genes are TRBV18 and TRBJ2-7; no clear D. Germline CDR1 reads KGHSH; CDR2 reads LQKENI. The CDR3 loop spans 13 amino acids. V was shortened by 2 bases and J by 0 bases, with 5 bases between the two germline ends. Here the CDR3 DNA reads TGTGCCAGCTCACCATGGCCCTCCTACGAGCAGTACTTC. Translating gives CASSPWPSYEQYF.

This clone was detected a few times. The V gene is TRBV6-4, the J gene TRBJ2-1; 8 bases agree with TRBD2. There are 15 residues in the CDR3. J was trimmed by 2 bases and V by 6 bases; bases with no gene match: 6. Germline V gene data show CDR1 as MRHNA and CDR2 as SNTAGT. The CDR3 region is CASSGSGAPYNEQFF. Here the CDR3 DNA reads TGTGCCAGCAGCGGTAGCGGGGCTCCCTACAATGAGCAGTTCTTC.

The chain employs TRBV15 and TRBJ2-5, with D perhaps matching TRBD1 or TRBD2 (5 bases each). Germline loops: CDR1 LNHNV, CDR2 YYDKDF (reference sequence). The CDR3 totals 19 residues. V shed 1 base and J shed 0 bases, with 21 bases lying between them. CDR3 amino acids: CATSRARDRDLVYQETQYF. CDR3 DNA sequence: TGTGCCACCAGCAGAGCCAGGGACCGGGACCTCGTGTACCAAGAGACCCAGTACTTC.

This clone was found a few times. This rearrangement joins TRBV27 to TRBJ2-7; the D is unclear. This CDR3 contains 13 residues. V lost 5 bases, J lost 2 bases, and 10 bases lay in between. Germline CDR1 MNHEY, CDR2 SMNVEV (reference sequence). The CDR3 region has the DNA TGTGCCAGCAGTCCCTCCGAGACCTACGAGCAGTACTTC. Translation gives CASSPSETYEQYF.

The chain couples TRBV5-4 to TRBJ1-2, with D possibly being TRBD1 (5 bases). The germline gives CDR1 SGHNT, CDR2 YYREEE (reference sequence). The CDR3 contains 14 residues. V lost 4 bases and J lost 0, with 10 bases in between. The CDR3 region has the DNA TGTGCCAGCAGCATAGACAGTGCTAACTATGGCTACACCTTC. Residues: CASSIDSANYGYTF.

V is TRBV29-1 and J is TRBJ2-1, with 8 bases that match TRBD2. Germline trimming cut 4 bases from V and 5 bases from J; bases unmatched to any gene: 7. The CDR3 spans 14 residues. Germline V gene sequence: CDR1 SQVTM, CDR2 ANQGSEA. In DNA form, the CDR3 reads TGCAGCGTTGGGCGAGCGGGGGCCAACAATGAGCAGTTCTTC. Translated: CSVGRAGANNEQFF.

This clone was found a few times. J is TRBJ2-5 and V is TRBV5-1; TRBD1 matches at 10 bases. Germline V lookup: CDR1 SGHRS, CDR2 YFSETQ. CDR3 size: 14 residues. The V segment lost 3 bases and the J segment 5 bases; nucleotides outside the gene matches: 4. The CDR3, as DNA: TGCGCCAGCAGCTCGACAGGGGGCTGGGAGACCCAGTACTTC. Translation gives CASSSTGGWETQYF. Full variable domain (outside the CDR3, taken from reference TRBV5-1 and TRBJ2-5): KAGVTQTPRYLIKTRGQQVTLSCSPISGHRSVSWYQQTPGQGLQFLFEYFSETQRNKGNFPGRFSGRQFSNSRSEMNVSTLELGDSALYLCASSSTGGWETQYFGPGTRLLVL.

The rearrangement joins TRBV5-4 to TRBJ1-2; no firm D call. Germline CDR1 and CDR2: SGHNT and YYREEE (reference sequence). CDR3 size: 18 residues. With 2 bases removed from V and 4 bases from J, the gap between germline ends came to 24 bases. Here the CDR3 reads CASSLPGSGPSYSYGYTF. DNA for the CDR3: TGTGCCAGCAGCTTACCTGGCTCTGGGCCCTCTTATAGCTATGGCTACACCTTC.

The chain is built from TRBV2 and TRBJ2-7; D perhaps matches TRBD1 (5 bases). Looked up from germline, CDR1 is SNHLY and CDR2 is FYNNEI. The CDR3 has 14 residues. V was clipped by 2 bases and J by 2 bases, with 10 bases between them. In DNA, the CDR3 is TGTGCCAGCAGTGAACAGGGATCCGCCTACGAGCAGTACTTC. It yields the protein CASSEQGSAYEQYF.

The chain recombines TRBV19 with TRBJ2-1, with TRBD2 matching 8 bases. This CDR3 has 15 residues. In germline, CDR1 is LNHDA, CDR2 SQIVND (reference sequence). V trimming: 1 base; J trimming: 9 bases; junction bases outside the gene matches: 8. CDR3 sequence reads: CASSIVDGGAGEQFF. For the CDR3, the DNA is TGTGCCAGTAGTATAGTTGACGGGGGGGCGGGTGAGCAGTTCTTC.